This is a list of T cell receptor beta chains from one sample in a study of CD8 T cells in ankylosing spondylitis. TCRdb reprocessed the 5' RACE reads with MiXCR, giving one entry per CDR3 protein. Of roughly 470,000 distinct CDR3 sequences detected, 20% to 30% appear once; the ten largest clones hold roughly 1%. Sequencing was performed on blood, either unsorted or a sorted T cell fraction (not recorded which). All receptors come from a male donor with ankylosing spondylitis. The CDR3 runs from the conserved cysteine through the conserved F or W. The D gene is left open where the match is weak. Some rows have no size entry. The others give once, few or many, or a class for an expanded clone.

DNA	CDR3	V	J	size	D
TGTGCCACCAGTGAGACCTATTTAAATGAGCAGTTCTTC	CATSETYLNEQFF	TRBV24-1	TRBJ2-1	few	.
TGTGCCAGCAGCTGGGGGAATAGCACAGATACGCAGTATTTT	CASSWGNSTDTQYF	TRBV7-9	TRBJ2-3	.	.
TGTGCCAGCAGCTTAGTCGGGACTTCTAGCTCCTACGAGCAGTACTTC	CASSLVGTSSSYEQYF	TRBV7-2	TRBJ2-7	few	.
TGCGCCAGCAGTGAGGCGGGAACAACAAACACCGGGGAGCTGTTTTTT	CASSEAGTTNTGELFF	TRBV10-1	TRBJ2-2	few	.
TGCAGCGTTGGAGTCGGGGACACTGAAGCTTTCTTT	CSVGVGDTEAFF	TRBV29-1	TRBJ1-1	few	.
TGCGCCAGCAGCTTGAAGGAGACCCAGTACTTC	CASSLKETQYF	TRBV12-3/TRBV12-4	TRBJ2-5	medium-sized	.
TGTGCCAGATCGGACAGTTCCAATCAGCCCCAGCATTTT	CARSDSSNQPQHF	TRBV18	TRBJ1-5	.	.
TGTGCCAGCAGCCTTCTAAGTATGGGGGAGCTGTTTTTT	CASSLLSMGELFF	TRBV5-6	TRBJ2-2	.	.
TGTGCCAGCAGAGGGGACTTACACAATGAGCAGTTCTTC	CASRGDLHNEQFF	TRBV6-1	TRBJ2-1	.	.
TGCGCCAGCAGCTTGACAGGGGACTATGGCTACACCTTC	CASSLTGDYGYTF	TRBV5-1	TRBJ1-2	many	TRBD1
TGTGCCAGCAGCAACGACCCGGGTGAGCAGTTCTTC	CASSNDPGEQFF	TRBV7-7	TRBJ2-1	.	.
TGTGCCAGCAGCTTGTTGCCAGGGGGCGACTATGGCTACACCTTC	CASSLLPGGDYGYTF	TRBV5-6	TRBJ1-2	.	TRBD1
TGCGCCAGCAGCTTATGGCGGGGGGGCCCCACAGATACGCAGTATTTT	CASSLWRGGPTDTQYF	TRBV5-1	TRBJ2-3	.	TRBD2
TGTGCCTGGAGACACGGGAGTGCCTACAATGAGCAGTTCTTC	CAWRHGSAYNEQFF	TRBV30	TRBJ2-1	few	.